This T cell receptor (beta chain) appears in the sequencing data of a study of OX40 agonist ivuxolimab in advanced cancers. Study-wide context: The patients' treatment was ivuxolimab, an agonistic anti-OX40 (CD134) antibody.

Per the germline V gene, CDR1 is SGHRS and CDR2 is YFSETQ. Deletions cut 4 bases from V and 14 bases from J, with 18 bases between. CDR3 length: 12 amino acids. Concerning this clone: Its specificity is not known.

Study findings and constraints: CD4+ T cells averaged fewer expanded clones than CD8+ T cells.

Sequencing was performed with immunoSEQ multiplex PCR; in TCRdb, only in-frame clones are kept and a portion is missing. The data contain about 19,000 clones, 65% to 85% of them singletons. This sequence was found in an adult with an advanced solid tumor such as melanoma, head and neck, liver or kidney cancer. V gene TRBV5-1 combines with J gene TRBJ1-2; possibly TRBD1 for D (5 bases). Sequences were derived from CD4+ or CD8+ T cells sorted from blood, sampled in a trial of the OX40 agonist ivuxolimab. For the CDR3, the DNA is TGCGCCAGCAGCCCCGGGACGGTGGAAAGGACCTTC. This encodes CASSPGTVERTF. The entire variable domain, with the rest obtained from reference TRBV5-1 and TRBJ1-2, is as follows: KAGVTQTPRYLIKTRGQQVTLSCSPISGHRSVSWYQQTPGQGLQFLFEYFSETQRNKGNFPGRFSGRQFSNSRSEMNVSTLELGDSALYLCASSPGTVERTFGSGTRLTVV.